This is a list of T cell receptor beta chains from one sample in a study of T cells in Graves' hyperthyroidism and ophthalmopathy. A single record per CDR3 protein comes from TCRdb applying MiXCR to the multiplex PCR reads. The table shows some 500,000 distinct CDR3 sequences, with approximately 25% occurring only once. The sequenced material came from blood. Every receptor here comes from a woman aged 30 to 39 with Graves' ophthalmopathy. Each CDR3 is given with its conserved first and last residue. A D gene is named only where the DNA matches it firmly. Where a row states a size, it is once, few, many or the class of an expanded clone; other rows omit it.

>TRBV5-1|TRBJ2-5|few|NA
TGCGCCAGCAGCCGCCCGGGGGGCAGGAAAGAGACCCAGTACTTC
CASSRPGGRKETQYF
>TRBV10-2|TRBJ1-5|NA|TRBD1
TGCGCCAGCAGGATGGGGACAGGAGGTCAGCCCCAGCATTTT
CASRMGTGGQPQHF
>TRBV4-1|TRBJ2-2|many|NA
TGCGCCAGCATGGACCTGGACACCGGGGAGCTGTTTTTT
CASMDLDTGELFF
>TRBV28|TRBJ2-5|few|NA
TGTGCCAGCAGCAACCCCCCCATGGAGACCCAGTACTTC
CASSNPPMETQYF
>TRBV6-2/TRBV6-3|TRBJ1-1|many|NA
TGTGCCAGCAAGAATGCGGTAGGATCTGAAGCTTTCTTT
CASKNAVGSEAFF
>TRBV27|TRBJ2-7|once|NA
TGTGCCAGCAGGCTCCGTTTGCTGGGGCACGAGCAGTACTTC
CASRLRLLGHEQYF
>TRBV20-1|TRBJ2-5|NA|NA
TGCAGTGCGTTCAACACGTACCAAGAGACCCAGTACTTC
CSAFNTYQETQYF
>TRBV19|TRBJ2-2|many|TRBD2
TGTGCCAGTAGTATAGGTAGCGGGGAGCACACCGGGGAGCTGTTTTTT
CASSIGSGEHTGELFF
>TRBV20-1|TRBJ2-7|many|TRBD2
TGCAGTGCTAATGGACTAGCGTACGGCGAGCAGTACTTC
CSANGLAYGEQYF
>TRBV15|TRBJ2-2|many|NA
TGTGCCACCAGACCCAATGGGCAGAACACCGGGGAGCTGTTTTTT
CATRPNGQNTGELFF
>TRBV20-1|TRBJ2-5|NA|NA
TGCAGTGCTTCGGGGACTTCTCAAGAGACCCAGTACTTC
CSASGTSQETQYF
>TRBV6-2/TRBV6-3|TRBJ2-7|many|NA
TGTGCCAGCAGAAGGGACGTAAACTACGAGCAGTACTTC
CASRRDVNYEQYF
>TRBV12-3/TRBV12-4|TRBJ1-5|NA|NA
TGTGCCAGCAGCCATTCCGGGACGTTGTATAGCAATCAGCCCCAGCATTTT
CASSHSGTLYSNQPQHF
>TRBV15|TRBJ1-1|NA|NA
TGTGCCGCTCAGGCTGAAGCTTTCTTT
CAAQAEAFF
>TRBV28|TRBJ2-7|NA|TRBD2
TGTGCCAGCAGTTTGAATAGACTGGGGGGGATTTACGAGCAGTACTTC
CASSLNRLGGIYEQYF
>TRBV6-2/TRBV6-3|TRBJ1-5|many|NA
TGTGCCAGCAGTTTCATGGCTCAGCGGCAGCCCCAGCATTTT
CASSFMAQRQPQHF
>TRBV11-2|TRBJ2-5|many|NA
TGTGCCAGCAGCGCAGGACAGCGGGGATTGCGAGAGACCCAGTACTTC
CASSAGQRGLRETQYF
>TRBV15|TRBJ2-7|many|TRBD2
TGTGCCACCAGCAGAGATAAATTAGGGGAGGGACCCTACAAGCAGTACTTC
CATSRDKLGEGPYKQYF
>TRBV12-3/TRBV12-4|TRBJ1-5|NA|NA
TGTGCCAGCAGTGAAGCGTGGGGGTCCACGAATCAGCCCCAGCATTTT
CASSEAWGSTNQPQHF
>TRBV12-3/TRBV12-4|TRBJ2-5|many|NA
TGTGCCAGCAGTTTATCAGCTGGGACCCATCAAGAGACCCAGTACTTC
CASSLSAGTHQETQYF
>TRBV4-1|TRBJ1-1|many|NA
TGCGCCAGCAGCCAAGAGCGGGCCGCGTACACTGAAGCTTTCTTT
CASSQERAAYTEAFF
>TRBV15|TRBJ1-5|NA|TRBD1
TGTGCCACCAGCCCGGACAGGCAGGGGCAGCCCCAGCATTTT
CATSPDRQGQPQHF
>TRBV28|TRBJ1-1|NA|TRBD1
TGTGCCAGCAGCCGCGCCCGGACAGGGGTGAACACTGAAGCTTTCTTT
CASSRARTGVNTEAFF
>TRBV12-3/TRBV12-4|TRBJ1-1|many|NA
TGTGCCAGCAGTTTAAGTAGGGGGGCCAACACTGAAGCTTTCTTT
CASSLSRGANTEAFF
>TRBV5-1|TRBJ2-5|NA|TRBD2
TGCGCCAGCAGCCGCGCCCCTAGCGGGGATTCATCCTCGACCCAGTACTTC
CASSRAPSGDSSSTQYF
>TRBV7-6|TRBJ1-3|many|NA
TGTGCCAGCAGCCAAAGGACGGATGGAAACACCATATATTTT
CASSQRTDGNTIYF
>TRBV3-1|TRBJ2-5|NA|NA
TGTGCCAGCACAGGCCCCCCCCAGTACTTC
CASTGPPQYF
>TRBV9|TRBJ1-3|many|NA
TGTGCCAGCAGCGTAGGTTCAGAAACTGGAAACACCATATATTTT
CASSVGSETGNTIYF
>TRBV10-3|TRBJ2-7|NA|NA
TGTGCCATCAGTGAGATGTACGAGCAGTACTTC
CAISEMYEQYF
>TRBV12-3/TRBV12-4|TRBJ1-6|NA|NA
TGTGCCAGCAGTCGCCAGACTGGGGAGGATTCACCCCTCCACTTT
CASSRQTGEDSPLHF
>TRBV28|TRBJ2-5|many|TRBD2
TGTGCCAGCCAAGGGGCGGGGGGGGAAGAGACCCAGTACTTC
CASQGAGGEETQYF
>TRBV7-2|TRBJ1-5|NA|NA
TGTGCCAGCAGCCCCTGGGGGGAACAGCCCCAGCATTTT
CASSPWGEQPQHF
>TRBV6-4|TRBJ2-2|many|TRBD1
TGTGCCAGCAGACCCGGCCATGGGACAGCGAACACCGGGGAGCTGTTTTTT
CASRPGHGTANTGELFF
>TRBV6-1|TRBJ2-5|NA|TRBD2
TGTGCCAGCAGTGAAGCGGGGGGAGGGGTCCAAGAGACCCAGTACTTC
CASSEAGGGVQETQYF
>TRBV5-1|TRBJ1-1|NA|NA
TGCGCCAGCAGCTCCTCGGGGCAGAACACTGAAGCTTTCTTT
CASSSSGQNTEAFF
>TRBV6-1|TRBJ1-1|NA|NA
TGTGCCAGCAGTGATGGGTCCCAGGGCTACCCTCGGGCTTTCTTT
CASSDGSQGYPRAFF
>TRBV6-2/TRBV6-3|TRBJ1-3|NA|NA
TGTGCCAGCAGGCCCTCGGGGGCAGGTGGAAACACCATATATTTT
CASRPSGAGGNTIYF
>TRBV28|TRBJ2-2|many|TRBD1
TGTGCCAGCAGTTTAACCCCGGGACAGGGGGACACCGGGGAGCTGTTTTTT
CASSLTPGQGDTGELFF
>TRBV2|TRBJ2-7|NA|TRBD2
TGTGCCAGCCTTCGGACTAGCGGGGGTAGTAGGGAGCAGTACTTC
CASLRTSGGSREQYF
>TRBV7-2|TRBJ2-2|many|NA
TGTGCCAGCAGCGCTGTTAGGCTTAACACCGGGGAGCTGTTTTTT
CASSAVRLNTGELFF
>TRBV10-3|TRBJ1-1|NA|TRBD1
TGTGCCATCAGTGAGCCCGGGACAGTCACTGAAGCTTTCTTT
CAISEPGTVTEAFF
>TRBV6-1|TRBJ1-3|NA|NA
TGTGCCAGCAGCCCGAGACGGGAAAACACCATATATTTT
CASSPRRENTIYF
>TRBV20-1|TRBJ2-7|few|TRBD1
TGCAGTGCTAGTAGGGACAGGGGCGAGGAGCAGTACTTC
CSASRDRGEEQYF
>TRBV6-1|TRBJ1-2|many|TRBD1
TGTGCCAGCAGTGAGCAGGGGGTCTATGGCTACACCTTC
CASSEQGVYGYTF
>TRBV28|TRBJ1-3|NA|NA
TGTGCCAACTCGGCGGGGGGGGCCAACTCTGGAAACACCATATATTTT
CANSAGGANSGNTIYF
>TRBV11-2|TRBJ2-2|NA|NA
TGTGCCAGCAGCTTAGAAGCCTGGAACACCGGGGAGCTGTTTTTT
CASSLEAWNTGELFF
>TRBV6-1|TRBJ1-1|many|NA
TGTGCCAGCATCAGCAAGGACGGCTACACTGAAGCTTTCTTT
CASISKDGYTEAFF
>TRBV7-3|TRBJ1-1|many|NA
TGTGCCAGCAGCTTATCAGACAGCTTGAACACTGAAGCTTTCTTT
CASSLSDSLNTEAFF
>TRBV9|TRBJ2-7|many|NA
TGTGCCAGCAGCGTAGGTCCGGGCAGCACCTACGAGCAGTACTTC
CASSVGPGSTYEQYF
>TRBV29-1|TRBJ1-2|NA|NA
TGCAGCGCCCGCGGGACCCTGGTAGGCGGCTACACCTTC
CSARGTLVGGYTF
>TRBV11-1|TRBJ2-5|NA|TRBD1
TGTGCCAGCAGCTTAGCATCCTGGACAGGAGGACAAGAGACCCAGTACTTC
CASSLASWTGGQETQYF
>TRBV3-1|TRBJ2-5|many|NA
TGTGCCAGCAGCCAAGATTCGGGCAGGGAAGAGACCCAGTACTTC
CASSQDSGREETQYF
>TRBV19|TRBJ1-2|few|NA
TGTGCCAGTAGCCTGGACAGATTTAACTATGGCTACACCTTC
CASSLDRFNYGYTF
>TRBV6-2/TRBV6-3|TRBJ1-5|many|NA
TGTGCCAGCAGTTTACCAGATCAGCCCCAGCATTTT
CASSLPDQPQHF
>TRBV4-2|TRBJ2-2|many|TRBD2
TGTGCCAGCCTGGCGGGGGGGCCGAACGGGGAGCTGTTTTTT
CASLAGGPNGELFF
>TRBV7-2|TRBJ2-5|NA|NA
TGTGCCAGCAGCTGGTCCATGGGGGGCCGAGAGACCCAGTACTTC
CASSWSMGGRETQYF
>TRBV27|TRBJ2-7|NA|TRBD1
TGTGCCAGCAAGGAGGCCGGGACAGGCCTTTACGAGCAGTACTTC
CASKEAGTGLYEQYF
>TRBV7-6|TRBJ1-5|many|NA
TGTGCCAGCAGCTTAGGAGGGTGGAGCGGCAATCAGCCCCAGCATTTT
CASSLGGWSGNQPQHF
>TRBV2|TRBJ2-7|NA|NA
TGTGCCAGCAGTGAAGCGGGCGGGAACCTCTACGAGCAGTACTTC
CASSEAGGNLYEQYF
>TRBV6-1|TRBJ1-1|NA|NA
TGTGCCAGCAGGAGCCCGGGGGCTCTCGGTGAAGCTTTCTTT
CASRSPGALGEAFF